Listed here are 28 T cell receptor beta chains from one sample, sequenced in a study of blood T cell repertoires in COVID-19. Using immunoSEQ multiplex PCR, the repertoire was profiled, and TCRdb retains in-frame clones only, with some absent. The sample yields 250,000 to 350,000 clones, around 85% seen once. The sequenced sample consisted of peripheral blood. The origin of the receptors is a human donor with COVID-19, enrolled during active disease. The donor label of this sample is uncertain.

The CDR3 DNA sequence: TGTGCCAGCAGTTCGGGACATCTGAACACTGAAGCTTTCTTT. Translating gives CASSSGHLNTEAFF. The chain links TRBV27 to TRBJ1-1; D is possibly TRBD1 (6 bases). This CDR3 is built from 14 residues. The germline V and J ends were trimmed by 4 bases and 0 bases, with 9 bases remaining between them. Germline CDR1 and CDR2: MNHEY and SMNVEV (reference sequence).

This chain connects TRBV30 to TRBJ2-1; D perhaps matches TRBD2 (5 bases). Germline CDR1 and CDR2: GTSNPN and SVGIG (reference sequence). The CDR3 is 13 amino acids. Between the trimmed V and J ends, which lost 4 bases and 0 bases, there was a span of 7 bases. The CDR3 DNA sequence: TGTGCCTGGACCCGGGACTCCTACAATGAGCAGTTCTTC. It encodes CAWTRDSYNEQFF. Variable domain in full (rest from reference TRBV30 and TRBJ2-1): SQTIHQWPATLVQPVGSPLSLECTVEGTSNPNLYWYRQAAGRGLQLLFYSVGIGQISSEVPQNLSASRPQDRQFILSSKKLLLSDSGFYLCAWTRDSYNEQFFGPGTRLTVL.

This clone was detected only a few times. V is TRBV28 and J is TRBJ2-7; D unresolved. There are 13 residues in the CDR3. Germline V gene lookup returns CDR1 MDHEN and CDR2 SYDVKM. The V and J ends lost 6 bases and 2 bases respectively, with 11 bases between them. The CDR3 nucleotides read TGTGCCAGCAGGCTGGGCCCAACCTACGAGCAGTACTTC. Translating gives CASRLGPTYEQYF.

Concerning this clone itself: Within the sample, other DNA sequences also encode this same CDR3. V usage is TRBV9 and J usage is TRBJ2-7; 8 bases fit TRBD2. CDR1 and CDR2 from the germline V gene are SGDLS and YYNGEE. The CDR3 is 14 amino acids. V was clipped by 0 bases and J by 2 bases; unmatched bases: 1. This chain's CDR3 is CASSVGAGAYEQYF. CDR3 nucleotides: TGTGCCAGCAGCGTAGGAGCGGGAGCCTACGAGCAGTACTTC.

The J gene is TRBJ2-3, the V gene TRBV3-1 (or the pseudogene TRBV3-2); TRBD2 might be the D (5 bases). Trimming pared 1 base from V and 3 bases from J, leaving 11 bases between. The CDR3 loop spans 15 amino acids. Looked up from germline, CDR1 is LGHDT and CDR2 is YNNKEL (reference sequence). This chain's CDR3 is CASSQGAGQTDTQYF. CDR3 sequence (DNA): TGTGCCAGCAGCCAAGGGGCGGGTCAGACAGATACGCAGTATTTT.

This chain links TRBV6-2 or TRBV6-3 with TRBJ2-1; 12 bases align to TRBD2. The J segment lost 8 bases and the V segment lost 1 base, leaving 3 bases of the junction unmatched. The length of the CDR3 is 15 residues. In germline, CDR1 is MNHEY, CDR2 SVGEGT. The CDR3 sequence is CASSYWTSGTDEQFF. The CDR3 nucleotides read TGTGCCAGCAGTTACTGGACTAGCGGGACCGATGAGCAGTTCTTC.

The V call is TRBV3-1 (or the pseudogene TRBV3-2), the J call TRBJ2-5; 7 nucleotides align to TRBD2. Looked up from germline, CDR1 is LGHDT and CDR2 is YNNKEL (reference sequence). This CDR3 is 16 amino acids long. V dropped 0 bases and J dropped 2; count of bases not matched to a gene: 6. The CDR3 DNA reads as TGTGCCAGCAGCCAAGATATGGCTAGCGGACAAGAGACCCAGTACTTC. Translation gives CASSQDMASGQETQYF.

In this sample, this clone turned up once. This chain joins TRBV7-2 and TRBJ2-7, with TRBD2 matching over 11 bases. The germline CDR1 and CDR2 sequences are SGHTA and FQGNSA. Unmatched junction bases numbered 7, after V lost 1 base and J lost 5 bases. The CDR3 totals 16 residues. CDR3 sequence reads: CASSLETSGIRNEQYF. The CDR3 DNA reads TGTGCCAGCAGCTTAGAGACTAGCGGGATCCGGAACGAGCAGTACTTC.

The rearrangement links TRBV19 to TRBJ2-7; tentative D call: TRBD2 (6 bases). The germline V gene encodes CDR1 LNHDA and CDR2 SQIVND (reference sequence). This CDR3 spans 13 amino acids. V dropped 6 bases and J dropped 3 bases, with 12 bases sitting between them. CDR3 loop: CASRRDPYYEQYF. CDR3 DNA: TGTGCCAGTAGGCGGGACCCTTACTACGAGCAGTACTTC.

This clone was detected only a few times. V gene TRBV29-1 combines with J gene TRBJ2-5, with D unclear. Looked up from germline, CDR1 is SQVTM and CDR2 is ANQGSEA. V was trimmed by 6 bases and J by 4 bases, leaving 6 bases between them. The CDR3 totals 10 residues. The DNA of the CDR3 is TGCAGCGTAGCATTAGAGACCCAGTACTTC. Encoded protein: CSVALETQYF.

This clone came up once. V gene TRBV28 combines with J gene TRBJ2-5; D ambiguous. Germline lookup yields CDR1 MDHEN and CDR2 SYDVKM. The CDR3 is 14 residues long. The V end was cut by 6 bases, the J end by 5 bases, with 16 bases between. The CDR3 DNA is TGTGCCAGCAGACCCCGACTCCCCCAGGAGACCCAGTACTTC. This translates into CASRPRLPQETQYF.

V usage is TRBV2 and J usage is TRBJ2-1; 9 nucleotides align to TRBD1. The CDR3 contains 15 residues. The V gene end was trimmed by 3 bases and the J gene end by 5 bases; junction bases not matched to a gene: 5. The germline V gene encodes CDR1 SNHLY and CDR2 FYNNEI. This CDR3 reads CASSETGGQNNEQFF. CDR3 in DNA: TGTGCCAGCAGTGAGACAGGGGGTCAGAACAATGAGCAGTTCTTC.

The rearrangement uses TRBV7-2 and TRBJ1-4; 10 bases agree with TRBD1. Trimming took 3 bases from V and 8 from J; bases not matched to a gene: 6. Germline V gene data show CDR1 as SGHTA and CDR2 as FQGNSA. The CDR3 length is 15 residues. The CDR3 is CASSFSGTGVEKLFF. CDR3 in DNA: TGTGCCAGCAGCTTCTCAGGGACAGGGGTCGAAAAACTGTTTTTT.

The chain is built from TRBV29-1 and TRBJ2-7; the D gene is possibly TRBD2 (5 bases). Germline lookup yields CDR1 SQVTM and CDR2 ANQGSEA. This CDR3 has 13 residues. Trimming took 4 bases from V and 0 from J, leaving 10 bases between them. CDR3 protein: CSVGPSGSYEQYF. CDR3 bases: TGCAGCGTTGGACCCAGCGGCTCCTACGAGCAGTACTTC.

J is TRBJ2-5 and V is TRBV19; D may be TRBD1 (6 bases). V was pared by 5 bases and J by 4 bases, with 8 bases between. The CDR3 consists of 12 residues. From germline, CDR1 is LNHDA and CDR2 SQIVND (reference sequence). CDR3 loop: CASSAGVETQYF. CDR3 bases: TGTGCCAGTAGTGCAGGGGTAGAGACCCAGTACTTC.

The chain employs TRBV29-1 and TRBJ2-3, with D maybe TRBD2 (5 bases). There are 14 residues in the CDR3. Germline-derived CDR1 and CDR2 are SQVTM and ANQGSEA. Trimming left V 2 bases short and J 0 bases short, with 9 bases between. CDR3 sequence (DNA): TGCAGCGTTGAAAGGACTCCTAGCACAGATACGCAGTATTTT. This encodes CSVERTPSTDTQYF.

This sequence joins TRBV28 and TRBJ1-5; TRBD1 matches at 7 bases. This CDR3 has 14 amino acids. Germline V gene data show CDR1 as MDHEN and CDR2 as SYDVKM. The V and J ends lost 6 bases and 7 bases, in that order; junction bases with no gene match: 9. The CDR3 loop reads CASSETGAGQPQHF. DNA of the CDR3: TGTGCCAGCAGCGAAACAGGGGCGGGCCAGCCCCAGCATTTT.

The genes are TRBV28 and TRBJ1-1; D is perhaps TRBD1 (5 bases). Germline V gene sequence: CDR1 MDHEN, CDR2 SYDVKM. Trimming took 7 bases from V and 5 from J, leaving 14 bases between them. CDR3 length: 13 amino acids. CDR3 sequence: CASIPGLKTEAFF. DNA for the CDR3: TGTGCCAGCATTCCAGGGTTAAAGACTGAAGCTTTCTTT. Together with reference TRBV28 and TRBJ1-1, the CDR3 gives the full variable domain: DVKVTQSSRYLVKRTGEKVFLECVQDMDHENMFWYRQDPGLGLRLIYFSYDVKMKEKGDIPEGYSVSREKKERFSLILESASTNQTSMYLCASIPGLKTEAFFGQGTRLTVV.

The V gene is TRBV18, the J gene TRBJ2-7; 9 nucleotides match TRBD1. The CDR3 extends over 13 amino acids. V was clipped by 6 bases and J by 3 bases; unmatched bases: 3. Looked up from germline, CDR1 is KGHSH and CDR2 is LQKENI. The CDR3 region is CASSGTGNYEQYF. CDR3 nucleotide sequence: TGTGCCAGCTCCGGGACAGGGAACTACGAGCAGTACTTC. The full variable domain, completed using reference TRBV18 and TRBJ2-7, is NAGVMQNPRHLVRRRGQEARLRCSPMKGHSHVYWYRQLPEEGLKFMVYLQKENIIDESGMPKERFSAEFPKEGPSILRIQQVVRGDSAAYFCASSGTGNYEQYFGPGTRLTVT.

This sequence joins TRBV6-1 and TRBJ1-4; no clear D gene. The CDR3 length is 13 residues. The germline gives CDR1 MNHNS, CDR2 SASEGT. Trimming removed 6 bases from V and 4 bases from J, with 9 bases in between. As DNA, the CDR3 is TGTGCCAGCAGGGGCGGGGTTAATGAAAAACTGTTTTTT. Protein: CASRGGVNEKLFF.

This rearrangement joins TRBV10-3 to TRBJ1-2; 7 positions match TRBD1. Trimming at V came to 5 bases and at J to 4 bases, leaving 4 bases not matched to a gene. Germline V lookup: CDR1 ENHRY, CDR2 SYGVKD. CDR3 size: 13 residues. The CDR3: CAISTTGTYGYTF. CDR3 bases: TGTGCCATCAGTACGACAGGGACCTATGGCTACACCTTC.

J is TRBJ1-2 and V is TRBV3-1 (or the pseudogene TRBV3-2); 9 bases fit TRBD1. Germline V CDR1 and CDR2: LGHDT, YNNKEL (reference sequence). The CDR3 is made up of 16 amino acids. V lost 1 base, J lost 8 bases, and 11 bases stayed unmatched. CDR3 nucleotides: TGTGCCAGCAGCCAAGTATTAACAGGGGGCGGGCGCGGCTACACCTTC. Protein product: CASSQVLTGGGRGYTF.

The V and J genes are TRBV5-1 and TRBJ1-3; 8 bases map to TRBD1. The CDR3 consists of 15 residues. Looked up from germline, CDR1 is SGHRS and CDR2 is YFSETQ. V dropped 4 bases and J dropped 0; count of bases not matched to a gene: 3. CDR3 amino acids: CASSRTGGSGNTIYF. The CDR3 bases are TGCGCCAGCAGCCGTACAGGGGGCTCTGGAAACACCATATATTTT.

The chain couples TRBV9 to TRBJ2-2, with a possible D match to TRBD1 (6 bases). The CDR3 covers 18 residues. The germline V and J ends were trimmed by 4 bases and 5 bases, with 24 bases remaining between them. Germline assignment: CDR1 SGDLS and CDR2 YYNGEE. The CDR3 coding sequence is TGTGCCAGCAGCTTAAGGTCGGGGACACAAACCTCTACCGGGGAGCTGTTTTTT. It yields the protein CASSLRSGTQTSTGELFF.

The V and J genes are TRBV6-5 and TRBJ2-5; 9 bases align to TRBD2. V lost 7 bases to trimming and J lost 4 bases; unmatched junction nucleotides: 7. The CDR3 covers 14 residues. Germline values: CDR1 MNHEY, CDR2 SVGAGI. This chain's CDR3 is CASKLAGDVETQYF. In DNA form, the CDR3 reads TGTGCCAGCAAATTAGCGGGAGACGTAGAGACCCAGTACTTC.

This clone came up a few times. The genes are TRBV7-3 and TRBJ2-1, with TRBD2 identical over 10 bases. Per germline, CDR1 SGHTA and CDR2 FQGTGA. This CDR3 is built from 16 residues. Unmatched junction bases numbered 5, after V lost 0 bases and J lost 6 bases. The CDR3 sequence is CASSLTPAGGLNEQFF. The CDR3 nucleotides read TGTGCCAGCAGCTTAACGCCAGCGGGAGGGCTCAATGAGCAGTTCTTC.

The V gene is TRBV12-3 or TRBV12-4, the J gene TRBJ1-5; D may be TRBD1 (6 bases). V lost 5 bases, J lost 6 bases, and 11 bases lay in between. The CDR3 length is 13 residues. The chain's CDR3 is CASSQGNSQPQHF. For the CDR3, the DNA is TGTGCCAGCAGTCAGGGGAATAGTCAGCCCCAGCATTTT.

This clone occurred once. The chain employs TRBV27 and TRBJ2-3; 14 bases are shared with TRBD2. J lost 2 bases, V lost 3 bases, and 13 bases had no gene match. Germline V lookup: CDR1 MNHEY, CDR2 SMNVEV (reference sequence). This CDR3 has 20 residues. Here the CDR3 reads CASSFRTQTSGRGNTDTQYF. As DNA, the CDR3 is TGTGCCAGCAGTTTTAGGACACAGACTAGCGGGAGGGGGAACACAGATACGCAGTATTTT.